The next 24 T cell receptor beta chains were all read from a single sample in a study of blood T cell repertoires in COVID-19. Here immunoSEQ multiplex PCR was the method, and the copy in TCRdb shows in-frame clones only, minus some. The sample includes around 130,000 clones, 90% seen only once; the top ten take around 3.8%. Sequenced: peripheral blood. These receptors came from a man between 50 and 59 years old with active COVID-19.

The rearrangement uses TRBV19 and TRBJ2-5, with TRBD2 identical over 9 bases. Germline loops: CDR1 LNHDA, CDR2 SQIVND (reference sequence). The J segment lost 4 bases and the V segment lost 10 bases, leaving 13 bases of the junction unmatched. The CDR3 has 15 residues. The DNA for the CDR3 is TGTGCCACTAAAGGTGGCGGGGGGGCCGTAGAGACCCAGTACTTC. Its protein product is CATKGGGGAVETQYF.

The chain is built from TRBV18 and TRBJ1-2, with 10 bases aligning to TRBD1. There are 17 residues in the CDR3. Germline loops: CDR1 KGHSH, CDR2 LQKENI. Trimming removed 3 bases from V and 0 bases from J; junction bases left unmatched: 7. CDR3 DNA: TGTGCCAGCTCACCTGGACAGGGGGAGCCTTCTAACTATGGCTACACCTTC. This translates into CASSPGQGEPSNYGYTF.

The CDR3 is CASTPLLGSGASLRETQYF. The CDR3 nucleotides are TGTGCCAGCACCCCGCTTTTGGGTAGCGGAGCCTCACTGAGAGAGACCCAGTACTTC. The genes are TRBV11-2 and TRBJ2-5; the D gene is possibly TRBD2 (6 bases). The CDR3 has 19 residues. The V and J ends lost 7 bases and 4 bases respectively, with 31 bases between them. Germline CDR1 SGHAT, CDR2 FQNNGV.

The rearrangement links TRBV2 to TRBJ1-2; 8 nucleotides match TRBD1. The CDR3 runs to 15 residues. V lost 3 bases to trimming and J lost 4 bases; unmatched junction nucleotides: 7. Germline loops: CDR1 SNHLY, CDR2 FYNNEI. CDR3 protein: CASSELEGQVYGYTF. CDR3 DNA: TGTGCCAGCAGTGAGTTAGAGGGACAGGTCTATGGCTACACCTTC.

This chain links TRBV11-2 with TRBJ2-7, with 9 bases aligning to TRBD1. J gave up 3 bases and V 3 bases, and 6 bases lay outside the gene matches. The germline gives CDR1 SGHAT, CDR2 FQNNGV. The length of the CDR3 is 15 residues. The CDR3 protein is CASSLNRGQGYEQYV. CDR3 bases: TGTGCCAGCAGCTTGAACAGGGGGCAGGGCTACGAGCAGTACGTC.

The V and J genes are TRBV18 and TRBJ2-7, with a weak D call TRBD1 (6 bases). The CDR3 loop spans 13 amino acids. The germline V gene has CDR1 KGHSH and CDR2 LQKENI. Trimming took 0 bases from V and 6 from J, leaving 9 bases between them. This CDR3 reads CASSPPGRGEQYV. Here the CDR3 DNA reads TGTGCCAGCTCACCACCGGGCAGGGGCGAGCAGTACGTC.

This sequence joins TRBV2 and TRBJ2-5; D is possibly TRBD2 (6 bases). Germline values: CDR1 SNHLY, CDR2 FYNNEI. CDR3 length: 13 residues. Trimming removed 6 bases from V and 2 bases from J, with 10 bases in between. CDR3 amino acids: CASRPDYQETQYF. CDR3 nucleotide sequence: TGTGCCAGCAGACCGGACTATCAAGAGACCCAGTACTTC.

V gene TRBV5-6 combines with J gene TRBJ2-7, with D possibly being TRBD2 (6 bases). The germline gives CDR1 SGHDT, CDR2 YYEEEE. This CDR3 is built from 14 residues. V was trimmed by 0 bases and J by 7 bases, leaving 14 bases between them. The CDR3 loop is CASSLAKRAREQYV. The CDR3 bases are TGTGCCAGCAGCTTGGCCAAGCGGGCGAGGGAGCAGTACGTC.

The CDR3 spells CASITGASGGNTDTQYF. CDR3 bases: TGCGCCAGCATTACCGGGGCTAGCGGGGGAAACACAGATACGCAGTATTTT. V gene TRBV5-1 combines with J gene TRBJ2-3, with 10 bases that match TRBD2. The CDR3 extends over 17 amino acids. Germline V lookup: CDR1 SGHRS, CDR2 YFSETQ. V lost 6 bases, J lost 2 bases, and 12 bases stayed unmatched. The variable domain in full, completed from reference TRBV5-1 and TRBJ2-3, reads KAGVTQTPRYLIKTRGQQVTLSCSPISGHRSVSWYQQTPGQGLQFLFEYFSETQRNKGNFPGRFSGRQFSNSRSEMNVSTLELGDSALYLCASITGASGGNTDTQYFGPGTRLTVL.

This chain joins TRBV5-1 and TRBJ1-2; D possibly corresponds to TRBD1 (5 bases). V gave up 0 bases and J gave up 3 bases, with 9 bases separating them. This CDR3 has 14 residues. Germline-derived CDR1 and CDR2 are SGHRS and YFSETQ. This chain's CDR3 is CASSLGGRDYGYTF. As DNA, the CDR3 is TGCGCCAGCAGCTTGGGGGGCCGCGACTATGGCTACACCTTC.

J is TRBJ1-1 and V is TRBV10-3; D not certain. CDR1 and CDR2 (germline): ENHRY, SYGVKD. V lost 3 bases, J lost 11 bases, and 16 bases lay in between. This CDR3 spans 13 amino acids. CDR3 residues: CAISDTMTRRAFF. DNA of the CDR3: TGTGCCATCAGTGACACGATGACCCGGAGGGCTTTCTTT.

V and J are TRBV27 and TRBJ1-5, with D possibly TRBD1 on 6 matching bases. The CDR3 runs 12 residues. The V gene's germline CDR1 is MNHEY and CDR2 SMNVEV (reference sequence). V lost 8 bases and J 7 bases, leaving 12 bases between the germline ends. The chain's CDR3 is CASGLRGQPQHF. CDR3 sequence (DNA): TGTGCCAGCGGACTCAGGGGCCAGCCCCAGCATTTT.

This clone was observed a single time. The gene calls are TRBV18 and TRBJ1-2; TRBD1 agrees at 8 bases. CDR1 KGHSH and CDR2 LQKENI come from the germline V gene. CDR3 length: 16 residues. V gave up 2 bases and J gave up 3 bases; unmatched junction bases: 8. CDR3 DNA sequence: TGTGCCAGCTCACCATTCCTTCCGACAGGGGACTATGGCTACACCTTC. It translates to CASSPFLPTGDYGYTF.

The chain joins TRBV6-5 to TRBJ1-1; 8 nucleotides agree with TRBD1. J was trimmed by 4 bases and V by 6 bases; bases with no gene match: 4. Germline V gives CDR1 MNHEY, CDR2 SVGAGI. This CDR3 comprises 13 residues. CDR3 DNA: TGTGCCAGCAGGAAACAGGGGGTCACTGAAGCTTTCTTT. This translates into CASRKQGVTEAFF.

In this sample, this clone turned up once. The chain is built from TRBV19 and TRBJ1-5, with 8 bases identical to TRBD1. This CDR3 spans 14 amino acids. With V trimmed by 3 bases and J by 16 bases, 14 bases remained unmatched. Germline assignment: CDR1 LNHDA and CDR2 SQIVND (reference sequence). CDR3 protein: CASSIGGLTGQVHF. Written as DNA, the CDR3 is TGTGCCAGTAGTATTGGGGGGTTGACGGGACAGGTACATTTT.

CDR3 coding DNA: TGTGCCAGTAGTGTGGGACAGGGCCGCAATCAGCCCCAGCATTTT. Its translation: CASSVGQGRNQPQHF. V gene TRBV19 combines with J gene TRBJ1-5; TRBD1 aligns across 9 bases. Unmatched junction bases numbered 4, after V lost 5 bases and J lost 2 bases. CDR3 length: 15 residues. Germline CDR1 is LNHDA and CDR2 is SQIVND (reference sequence). The variable domain in full, with the rest retrieved from reference TRBV19 and TRBJ1-5, is DGGITQSPKYLFRKEGQNVTLSCEQNLNHDAMYWYRQDPGQGLRLIYYSQIVNDFQKGDIAEGYSVSREKKESFPLTVTSAQKNPTAFYLCASSVGQGRNQPQHFGDGTRLSIL.

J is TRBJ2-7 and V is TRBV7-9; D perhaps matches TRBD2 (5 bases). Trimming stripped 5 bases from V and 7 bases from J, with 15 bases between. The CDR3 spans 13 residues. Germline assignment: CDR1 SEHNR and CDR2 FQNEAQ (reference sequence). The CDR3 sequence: CASSPAGIVEQYF. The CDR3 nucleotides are TGTGCCAGCAGCCCCGCGGGTATCGTAGAGCAGTACTTC.

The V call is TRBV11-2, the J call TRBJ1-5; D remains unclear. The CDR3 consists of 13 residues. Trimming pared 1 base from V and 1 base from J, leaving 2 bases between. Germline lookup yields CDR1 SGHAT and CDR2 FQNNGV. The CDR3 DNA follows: TGTGCCAGCAGCTTAGCAAGCAATCAGCCCCAGCATTTT. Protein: CASSLASNQPQHF.

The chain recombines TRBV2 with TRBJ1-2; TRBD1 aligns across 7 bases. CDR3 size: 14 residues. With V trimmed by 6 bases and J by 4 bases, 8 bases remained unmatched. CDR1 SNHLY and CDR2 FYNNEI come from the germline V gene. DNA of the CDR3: TGTGCCAGCAGCCACGGAGGGGGCGCCTATGGCTACACCTTC. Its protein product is CASSHGGGAYGYTF.

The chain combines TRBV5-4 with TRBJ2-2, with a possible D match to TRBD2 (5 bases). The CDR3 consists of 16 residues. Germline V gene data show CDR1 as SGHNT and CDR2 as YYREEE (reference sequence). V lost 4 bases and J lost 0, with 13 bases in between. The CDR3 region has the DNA TGTGCCAGCAGCGATAAAGGAGGCCCGAACACCGGGGAGCTGTTTTTT. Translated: CASSDKGGPNTGELFF.

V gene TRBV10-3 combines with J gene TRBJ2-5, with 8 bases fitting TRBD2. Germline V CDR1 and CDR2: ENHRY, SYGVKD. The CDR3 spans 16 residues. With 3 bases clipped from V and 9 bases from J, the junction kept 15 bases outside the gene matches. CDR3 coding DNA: TGTGCCATCAGTGATCTCGTCGGGAGGGCCGAAGGGGCCCAGTACTTC. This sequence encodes CAISDLVGRAEGAQYF.

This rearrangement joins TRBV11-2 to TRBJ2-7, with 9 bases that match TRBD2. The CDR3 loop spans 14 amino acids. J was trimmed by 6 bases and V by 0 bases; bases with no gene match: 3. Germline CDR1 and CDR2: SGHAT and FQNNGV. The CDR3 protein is CASSLDSGGLEQYF. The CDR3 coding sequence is TGTGCCAGCAGCTTAGATAGCGGGGGACTCGAGCAGTACTTC.

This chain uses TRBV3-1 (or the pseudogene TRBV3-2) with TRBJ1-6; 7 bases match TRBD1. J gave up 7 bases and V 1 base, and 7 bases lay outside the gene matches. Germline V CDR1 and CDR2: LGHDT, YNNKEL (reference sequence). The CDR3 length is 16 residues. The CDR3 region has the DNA TGTGCCAGCAGCCAAGCAAGGGGGCATAGGAATTCACCCCTCCACTTT. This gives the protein CASSQARGHRNSPLHF.

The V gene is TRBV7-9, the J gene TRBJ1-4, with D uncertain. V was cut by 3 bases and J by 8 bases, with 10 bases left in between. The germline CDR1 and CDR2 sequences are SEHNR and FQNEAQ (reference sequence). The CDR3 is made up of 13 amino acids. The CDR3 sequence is CASSFWGDEKLFF. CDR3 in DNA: TGTGCCAGCAGCTTTTGGGGAGACGAAAAACTGTTTTTT.